The subject of this entry is one T cell receptor beta chain. Its antigen is still unknown. TCRdb's table, derived via immunoSEQ multiplex PCR, lists solely in-frame clones and lacks some. The sample carries roughly 5,000 clones, approximately 86% recorded once. The data stem from a study of hypomethylating agent response in myelodysplastic syndrome. Study as a whole: Of patients, most of the 11 got azacitidine and 3 of 11 decitabine. Study outcomes and limitations: Novel MDS antigen recognition by shared GLIPH2 clusters is possible but unvalidated. This small study analyzed only around 12 patients. No significant post-treatment change in richness, rarefaction diversity or clonality, across all patients or response groups.

The ends lost 4 bases at V and 15 bases at J; junction bases unmatched: 5. This CDR3 has 12 amino acids. Germline CDR1 SGHTA, CDR2 FQGNSA. V is TRBV7-2 and J is TRBJ2-3; 12 positions match TRBD2. The source was bone marrow, collected before or after starting hypomethylating agent treatment for myelodysplastic syndrome (not recorded which). The sequence came from a human donor with myelodysplastic syndrome. Here the CDR3 reads CASSSGLAGLYF. The CDR3 nucleotides are TGTGCCAGCAGCTCCGGACTAGCGGGGCTATATTTT.